These T cell receptor beta chains were read from a single sample in a study of blood T cells in healthy people across ages. One entry per CDR3 protein, called by TCRdb with MiXCR from the 5' RACE reads. The table lists about 1 million distinct CDR3 sequences, about 25% of them singletons, with 0.65% to 0.95% in the top ten. The data were also submitted as part of a second study, on T cells of mothers and their children.

The sequenced material came from blood. The receptors shown here come from a girl aged 2 to 10 in good health. Both conserved end residues are part of each CDR3. The D gene is left open where the match is weak. The listing skips clone size in some rows; elsewhere it reads once, few, many or a size class.

TRBV7-9	few	TRBJ2-6	.	CASSPRAGANVLTF	TGTGCCAGCAGCCCTAGAGCTGGGGCCAACGTCCTGACTTTC
TRBV6-5	.	TRBJ1-6	.	CASSFRNSPLHF	TGTGCCAGCAGTTTCCGAAATTCACCCCTCCACTTT
TRBV7-2	few	TRBJ2-5	.	CASSLILGEETQYF	TGTGCCAGCAGCTTAATTCTGGGTGAAGAGACCCAGTACTTC
TRBV12-3/TRBV12-4	few	TRBJ2-7	TRBD1	CATTLALTGGYEQYF	TGTGCCACCACACTCGCCTTAACAGGGGGGTACGAGCAGTACTTC
TRBV5-6	few	TRBJ2-4	.	CASSFSTKNIQYF	TGTGCCAGCAGCTTCAGCACTAAAAACATTCAGTACTTC
TRBV29-1	.	TRBJ2-1	TRBD2	CSVVIAGGSYNEQFF	TGCAGCGTGGTCATAGCGGGGGGATCCTACAATGAGCAGTTCTTC
TRBV5-4	few	TRBJ1-5	.	CASSSDVDRSPQHF	TGTGCCAGCAGCTCGGACGTAGACAGAAGCCCCCAGCATTTT
TRBV7-2	.	TRBJ2-3	.	CASNPGLGVGIDTQYF	TGTGCCAGCAACCCGGGATTGGGGGTAGGGATAGATACGCAGTATTTT
TRBV9	.	TRBJ2-1	.	CASSVQLGTNEQFF	TGTGCCAGCAGCGTTCAGCTGGGAACCAATGAGCAGTTCTTC
TRBV29-1	.	TRBJ1-2	.	CSVARGHGYIF	TGCAGCGTTGCACGTGGACATGGCTACATCTTC
TRBV5-1	few	TRBJ2-1	TRBD2	CASSPSSGINEQFF	TGCGCCAGCAGCCCATCTAGCGGGATCAATGAGCAGTTCTTC
TRBV4-3	few	TRBJ1-6	.	CASSQEPSDNSPLHF	TGCGCCAGCAGCCAAGAGCCGTCCGATAATTCACCCCTCCACTTT
TRBV7-3	few	TRBJ2-2	.	CASSLPLASANTGELFF	TGTGCCAGCAGCTTACCGCTAGCGTCAGCGAACACCGGGGAGCTGTTTTTT
TRBV5-1	.	TRBJ2-5	.	CASSADGGQETQYF	TGCGCCAGCAGCGCGGACGGAGGCCAAGAGACCCAGTACTTC
TRBV20-1	.	TRBJ2-1	TRBD1	CSASGQGGNEQFF	TGCAGTGCTAGTGGACAGGGGGGGAATGAGCAGTTCTTC
TRBV29-1	few	TRBJ1-1	.	CSVRRIGGPKDTEAFF	TGCAGCGTGCGAAGAATTGGGGGCCCTAAGGACACTGAAGCTTTCTTT
TRBV18	.	TRBJ1-2	TRBD1	CASSPQGQFGGYTF	TGTGCCAGCTCACCACAGGGACAGTTCGGTGGCTACACCTTC
TRBV4-3	.	TRBJ1-1	.	CASSQGEGWGTEAFF	TGCGCCAGCAGCCAAGGGGAGGGTTGGGGTACTGAAGCTTTCTTT
TRBV4-1	.	TRBJ1-1	.	CASSFAPGQQAFF	TGCGCCAGCAGCTTCGCCCCAGGACAGCAAGCTTTCTTT
TRBV28	few	TRBJ2-7	.	CASSGQVVEQYF	TGTGCCAGCAGTGGGCAGGTCGTCGAGCAGTACTTC
TRBV12-3/TRBV12-4	few	TRBJ2-1	.	CASSREGKRGYNEQFF	TGTGCCAGCAGCCGCGAGGGGAAAAGAGGGTACAATGAGCAGTTCTTC
TRBV6-5	.	TRBJ1-4	TRBD1	CASSYQTGVNEKLFF	TGTGCCAGCAGTTACCAGACAGGGGTTAATGAAAAACTGTTTTTT
TRBV12-3/TRBV12-4	few	TRBJ2-3	.	CASSMDTQYF	TGTGCCAGCAGCATGGATACGCAGTATTTT
TRBV3-1	.	TRBJ2-7	TRBD2	CASSHGLAGAYEQYF	TGTGCCAGCAGCCACGGACTAGCGGGAGCGTACGAGCAGTACTTC
TRBV6-1	.	TRBJ2-7	TRBD2	CASSEVIGRGGRRYEQYF	TGTGCCAGCAGTGAAGTTATAGGCCGGGGCGGGAGAAGGTACGAGCAGTACTTC
TRBV20-1	few	TRBJ1-5	.	CSASAKGTGHQPQHF	TGCAGTGCGAGTGCCAAGGGAACAGGCCATCAGCCCCAGCATTTT
TRBV4-3	.	TRBJ2-3	.	CASSLMGGSDTQYF	TGCGCCAGCAGCCTGATGGGGGGTTCGGATACGCAGTATTTT
TRBV20-1	.	TRBJ1-2	TRBD1	CSAPRGTGSYGYTF	TGCAGTGCGCCTCGCGGGACAGGGTCCTATGGCTACACCTTC
TRBV29-1	.	TRBJ1-1	.	CSAFLRMNTEAFF	TGCAGCGCCTTCCTTAGAATGAACACTGAAGCTTTCTTT
TRBV3-1	.	TRBJ2-3	TRBD1	CATVDRFADTQYF	TGTGCCACCGTGGACAGGTTCGCAGATACGCAGTATTTT
TRBV10-3	few	TRBJ1-1	TRBD1	CAISDVRQGINEAFF	TGTGCCATCAGCGATGTACGACAGGGAATAAATGAAGCTTTCTTT
TRBV29-1	many	TRBJ2-3	TRBD1	CSLRQGGTDTQYF	TGCAGCCTACGACAGGGCGGCACAGATACGCAGTATTTT
TRBV7-2	few	TRBJ1-5	.	CASSLAGGRNQPQHF	TGTGCCAGCAGCTTAGCAGGGGGTCGGAATCAGCCCCAGCATTTT
TRBV28	.	TRBJ2-5	.	CASSLSEYQETQYF	TGTGCCAGCAGTTTATCGGAGTACCAAGAGACCCAGTACTTC
TRBV7-2	many	TRBJ1-3	.	CASSLGVSGNTIYF	TGTGCCAGCAGTTTGGGAGTATCTGGAAACACCATATATTTT
TRBV20-1	few	TRBJ2-3	TRBD2	CSALLRLAGYTDTQYF	TGCAGTGCTTTATTACGACTAGCGGGGTACACAGATACGCAGTATTTT
TRBV7-2	few	TRBJ1-1	TRBD1	CASSPLGQGQAFF	TGTGCCAGCAGCCCCTTGGGACAGGGACAAGCTTTCTTT
TRBV11-2	.	TRBJ2-3	.	CASSWDFYEGTDTQCF	TGTGCCAGCAGCTGGGACTTCTACGAGGGCACAGATACGCAGTGTTTT
TRBV7-2	.	TRBJ2-5	TRBD2	CASSSPGLAAPGGQETQYF	TGTGCCAGCAGCTCACCGGGACTAGCGGCCCCGGGGGGCCAAGAGACCCAGTACTTC
TRBV4-1	few	TRBJ1-2	.	CASSQDQGLNYGYTF	TGCGCCAGCAGCCAAGATCAGGGATTAAACTATGGCTACACCTTC
TRBV29-1	.	TRBJ2-7	TRBD1	CSVEDQDRGAYEQYF	TGCAGCGTTGAAGACCAGGACAGGGGGGCCTACGAGCAGTACTTC
TRBV4-1	few	TRBJ2-4	.	CASSPTGSLPYF	TGCGCCAGCAGCCCCACCGGGTCTCTGCCATACTTC
TRBV12-3/TRBV12-4	.	TRBJ2-5	TRBD2	CASSLGLAEGSKQYF	TGTGCCAGCAGTTTAGGACTAGCGGAGGGGTCCAAGCAGTACTTC
TRBV19	.	TRBJ1-2	.	CASSMINSGYTF	TGTGCCAGTAGTATGATAAATTCTGGCTACACCTTC
TRBV7-9	few	TRBJ2-1	TRBD2	CASSLAGGSGNEQFF	TGTGCCAGCAGCTTAGCGGGAGGGTCGGGCAATGAGCAGTTCTTC
TRBV10-3	.	TRBJ2-7	.	CAIRQTYEQYF	TGTGCCATCAGACAGACTTACGAGCAGTACTTC
TRBV28	few	TRBJ2-2	TRBD2	CASKIAGVSTGELFF	TGTGCCAGCAAGATAGCGGGAGTTTCCACCGGGGAGCTGTTTTTT
TRBV6-2/TRBV6-3	few	TRBJ2-1	TRBD2	CASSLLAGGPALGEQFF	TGTGCCAGCAGTCTACTAGCGGGAGGGCCGGCCCTTGGTGAGCAGTTCTTC
TRBV4-1	few	TRBJ2-7	.	CASSQSERPQGEQYF	TGCGCCAGCAGCCAATCGGAGCGCCCCCAGGGCGAGCAGTACTTC
TRBV28	.	TRBJ2-5	TRBD2	CASSSGPKDSGKETQYF	TGTGCCAGCAGTTCGGGGCCGAAGGATAGCGGGAAAGAGACCCAGTACTTC
TRBV29-1	.	TRBJ2-7	.	CSVEVLRGASYEQYF	TGCAGCGTTGAGGTGCTCAGGGGGGCCTCCTACGAGCAGTACTTC
TRBV20-1	.	TRBJ2-5	TRBD2	CSARKGLAGIQETQYF	TGCAGTGCTAGAAAAGGACTAGCGGGGATTCAAGAGACCCAGTACTTC
TRBV20-1	.	TRBJ2-2	.	CSARIPLDTGELFF	TGCAGTGCTAGGATACCGTTAGACACCGGGGAGCTGTTTTTT
TRBV7-9	.	TRBJ1-4	.	CASSLRPRDEKLFF	TGTGCCAGCAGCTTAAGACCTCGTGATGAAAAACTGTTTTTT
TRBV28	few	TRBJ2-7	TRBD2	CASSLGGSQNEQYF	TGTGCCAGCAGTTTGGGCGGGAGTCAGAACGAGCAGTACTTC